Listed below are T cell receptor beta chains from one sample, sequenced in a study of Graves' ophthalmopathy and Graves' hyperthyroidism. TCRdb redid the calling of the multiplex PCR reads with MiXCR, one entry per CDR3 protein. This table has approximately 700,000 distinct CDR3 sequences, 40% appearing once. The sequencing input was peripheral blood. All receptors come from an adult man with Graves' ophthalmopathy. Each CDR3 is given with its conserved first and last residue. Fields, in order: CDR3 protein, CDR3 DNA, V gene, clone size, J gene, D gene. The D gene is left open where the match is weak. Clone sizes are given selectively: once, few, many, or a class where the clone is expanded.

CASRADRGYQPQHF	TGTGCCAGCAGGGCGGACAGGGGTTATCAGCCCCAGCATTTT	TRBV7-6	-	TRBJ1-5	TRBD1
CASRRTGGNSPLHF	TGCGCCAGCAGGAGGACAGGGGGTAATTCACCCCTCCACTTT	TRBV10-2	few	TRBJ1-6	TRBD1
CASSYQAVVSPLHF	TGTGCCAGCAGTTACCAGGCAGTAGTTTCACCCCTCCACTTT	TRBV10-3	many	TRBJ1-6	-
CASRTQTSGNQETQYF	TGTGCCAGCAGAACGCAGACTAGCGGGAACCAAGAGACCCAGTACTTC	TRBV7-9	few	TRBJ2-5	TRBD2
CSDRGDDYGYTF	TGCAGCGATCGGGGAGACGACTATGGCTACACCTTC	TRBV29-1	-	TRBJ1-2	-
CASSLAVQETQYF	TGTGCCAGCAGCTTAGCAGTCCAAGAGACCCAGTACTTC	TRBV7-2	many	TRBJ2-5	-
CASSFGIQIGENYEQYF	TGTGCCAGCAGCTTCGGGATACAAATTGGGGAAAACTACGAGCAGTACTTC	TRBV7-9	-	TRBJ2-7	-
CASSLKPNTEAFF	TGTGCCAGCAGCTTGAAACCCAACACTGAAGCTTTCTTT	TRBV5-6	-	TRBJ1-1	-
CASSDGRTGMDSPLHF	TGTGCCAGCAGTGATGGTAGGACAGGGATGGATTCACCCCTCCACTTT	TRBV25-1	many	TRBJ1-6	TRBD1
CASSLVVGPGELFF	TGTGCCAGCAGCTTAGTTGTAGGGCCCGGGGAGCTGTTTTTT	TRBV7-6	few	TRBJ2-2	-
CSVQDARYGYTF	TGCAGCGTTCAGGACGCTAGATATGGCTACACCTTC	TRBV29-1	many	TRBJ1-2	-
CSVGQGGTPYEQYF	TGCAGCGTTGGACAGGGAGGGACCCCCTACGAGCAGTACTTC	TRBV29-1	-	TRBJ2-7	-
CASSERRGFTNSYEQYF	TGTGCCAGCAGCGAGCGTCGGGGATTCACTAACTCCTACGAGCAGTACTTC	TRBV5-8	few	TRBJ2-7	-
CSAREQGDYGYTF	TGCAGTGCTAGAGAGCAGGGTGATTATGGCTACACCTTC	TRBV20-1	many	TRBJ1-2	-
CASSIETGRNQPQHF	TGTGCCAGTAGTATAGAAACAGGCCGTAATCAGCCCCAGCATTTT	TRBV19	few	TRBJ1-5	-
CASHNTGNSGELFF	TGTGCCAGCCACAATACAGGGAACAGCGGGGAGCTGTTTTTT	TRBV12-3/TRBV12-4	-	TRBJ2-2	-
CASSLVRGRIYEQYF	TGTGCCAGCAGCTTAGTACGGGGAAGGATCTACGAGCAGTACTTC	TRBV7-2	-	TRBJ2-7	-
CASSLIGETYEQYF	TGTGCCAGTAGTCTTATAGGCGAAACTTACGAGCAGTACTTC	TRBV19	few	TRBJ2-7	-
CASRRDGARGNSPLHF	TGTGCCAGCAGACGAGATGGGGCCCGCGGGAATTCACCCCTCCACTTT	TRBV7-9	-	TRBJ1-6	-
CASSPDETGFGSYGYTF	TGTGCCAGCAGCCCCGACGAAACAGGGTTTGGGAGCTATGGCTACACCTTC	TRBV12-3/TRBV12-4	-	TRBJ1-2	-
CASSLATGKGQETQYF	TGCGCCAGCAGCTTGGCCACCGGCAAAGGGCAAGAGACCCAGTACTTC	TRBV5-1	many	TRBJ2-5	-
CAKSTGNYGYTF	TGTGCTAAATCAACAGGGAACTATGGCTACACCTTC	TRBV7-6	-	TRBJ1-2	-
CASSLEGSLLVDTQYF	TGTGCCAGCAGCTTAGAGGGCAGTTTGCTTGTTGATACGCAGTATTTT	TRBV7-6	-	TRBJ2-3	-
CASRRQGNTDTQYF	TGTGCCAGCAGGCGGCAGGGGAACACAGATACGCAGTATTTT	TRBV2	few	TRBJ2-3	-
CASSLGQAFYEQYF	TGTGCCAGCAGCTTGGGACAGGCCTTCTACGAGCAGTACTTC	TRBV5-8	-	TRBJ2-7	-
CASSPPLSGTEQYF	TGTGCCAGCTCACCACCGTTGTCCGGGACCGAGCAGTACTTC	TRBV25-1	-	TRBJ2-7	-
CAKGAQPQHF	TGTGCCAAAGGGGCCCAGCCCCAGCATTTT	TRBV10-3	many	TRBJ1-5	-
CAISESMGTGVETQYF	TGTGCCATCAGTGAGTCGATGGGGACAGGGGTGGAGACCCAGTACTTC	TRBV10-3	many	TRBJ2-5	TRBD1
CSVEDPPESKKLFF	TGCAGCGTTGAGGATCCGCCAGAGTCGAAAAAACTGTTTTTT	TRBV29-1	-	TRBJ1-4	-
CASSLEAVSSPLHF	TGTGCCAGCAGCTTAGAGGCAGTTAGCTCACCCCTCCACTTT	TRBV7-9	many	TRBJ1-6	-
CASSFTGSAGDTQYF	TGTGCCAGCAGTTTTACGGGCTCAGCGGGAGATACGCAGTATTTT	TRBV12-3/TRBV12-4	once	TRBJ2-3	-
CAISPGTGAQTIYF	TGTGCCATCAGCCCCGGGACAGGGGCTCAGACCATATATTTT	TRBV10-3	-	TRBJ1-3	TRBD1
CASRLLRNYEQYF	TGTGCCAGCAGATTACTAAGAAACTACGAGCAGTACTTC	TRBV6-6	-	TRBJ2-7	-
CSATPGLAGAGETQYF	TGCAGTGCTACACCGGGACTAGCGGGAGCCGGGGAGACCCAGTACTTC	TRBV20-1	-	TRBJ2-5	TRBD2
CASSVVGSGRGETQYF	TGTGCCAGCAGCGTAGTAGGTAGCGGGAGGGGGGAGACCCAGTACTTC	TRBV9	few	TRBJ2-5	TRBD2